This T cell receptor (beta chain) was profiled in a study of vaccination effects on CD4 cells after COVID-19. Only in-frame clones appear in the TCRdb table, and some are missing; sequencing was by immunoSEQ multiplex PCR. Altogether more than 60,000 clones are present, roughly 81% being singletons, with the ten largest covering 2% to 2.5%. The CDR3 loop spans 15 amino acids. V lost 5 bases and J 0 bases, leaving 12 bases between the germline ends. Looked up from germline, CDR1 is SGHNT and CDR2 is YENEEA. An approximately ten-day culture period preceded the isolation of CD4+ T cells. Two doses of either BNT162b2 or mRNA-1273 were given to each participant. In the case of this clone: Its antigen is unknown.

The sample consisted of CD4+ T cells from PBMCs cultured without peptide, taken after COVID-19 vaccination. V and J are TRBV11-3 and TRBJ2-3; D assignment may be TRBD1 or TRBD2 (6 bases each). The origin of this receptor is a human donor who received a COVID-19 vaccine. The CDR3 nucleotides are TGTGCCAGCAGCCCCGGGGGCGCGAGCACAGATACGCAGTATTTT. It encodes CASSPGGASTDTQYF.